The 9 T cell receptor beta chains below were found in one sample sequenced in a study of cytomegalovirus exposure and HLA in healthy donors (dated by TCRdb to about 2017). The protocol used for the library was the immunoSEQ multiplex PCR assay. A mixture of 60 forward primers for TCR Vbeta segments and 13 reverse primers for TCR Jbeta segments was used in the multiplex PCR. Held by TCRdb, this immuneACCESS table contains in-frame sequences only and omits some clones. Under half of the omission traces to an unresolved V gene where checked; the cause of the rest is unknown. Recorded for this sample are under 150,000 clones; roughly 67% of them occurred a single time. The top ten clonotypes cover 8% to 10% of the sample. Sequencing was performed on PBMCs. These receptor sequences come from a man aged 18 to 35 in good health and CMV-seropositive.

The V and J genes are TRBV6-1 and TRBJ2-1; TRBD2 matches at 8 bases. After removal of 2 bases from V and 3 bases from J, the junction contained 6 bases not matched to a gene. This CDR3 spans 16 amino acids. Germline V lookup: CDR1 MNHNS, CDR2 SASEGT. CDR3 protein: CASSERGTRFYNEQFF. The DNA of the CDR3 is TGTGCCAGCAGTGAAAGGGGGACTAGGTTCTACAATGAGCAGTTCTTC.

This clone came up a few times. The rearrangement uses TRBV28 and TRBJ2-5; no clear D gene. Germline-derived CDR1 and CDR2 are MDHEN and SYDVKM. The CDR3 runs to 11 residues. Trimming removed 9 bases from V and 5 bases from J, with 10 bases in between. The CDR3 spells CASSLSETQYF. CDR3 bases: TGTGCCAGTTCCTTGAGCGAGACCCAGTACTTC.

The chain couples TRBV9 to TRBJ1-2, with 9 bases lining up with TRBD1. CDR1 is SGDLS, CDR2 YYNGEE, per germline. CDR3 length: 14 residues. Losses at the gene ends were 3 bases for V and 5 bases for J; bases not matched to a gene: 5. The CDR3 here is CASSATGGYYGYTF. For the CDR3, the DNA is TGTGCCAGCAGCGCCACAGGGGGCTATTATGGCTACACCTTC.

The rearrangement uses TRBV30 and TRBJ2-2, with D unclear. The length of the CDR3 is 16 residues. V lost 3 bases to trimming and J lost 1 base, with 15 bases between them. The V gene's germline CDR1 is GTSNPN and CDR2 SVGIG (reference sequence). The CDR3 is CAWRSSYGGNTGELFF. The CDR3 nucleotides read TGTGCCTGGAGGAGTTCCTACGGTGGGAACACCGGGGAGCTGTTTTTT.

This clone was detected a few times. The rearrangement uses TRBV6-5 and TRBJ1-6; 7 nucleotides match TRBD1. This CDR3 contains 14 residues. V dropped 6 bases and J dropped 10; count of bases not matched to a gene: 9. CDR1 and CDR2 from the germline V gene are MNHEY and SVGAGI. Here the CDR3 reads CASSFEGAVSPLHF. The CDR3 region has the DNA TGTGCCAGCAGCTTTGAGGGGGCGGTGTCACCCCTCCACTTT.

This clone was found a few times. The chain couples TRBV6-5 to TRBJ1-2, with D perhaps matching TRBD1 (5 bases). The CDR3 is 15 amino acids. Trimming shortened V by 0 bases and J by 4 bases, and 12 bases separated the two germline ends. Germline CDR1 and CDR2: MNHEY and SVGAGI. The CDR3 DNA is TGTGCCAGCAGTTACTCTCCGGGGGTGGGCTATGGCTACACCTTC. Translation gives CASSYSPGVGYGYTF.

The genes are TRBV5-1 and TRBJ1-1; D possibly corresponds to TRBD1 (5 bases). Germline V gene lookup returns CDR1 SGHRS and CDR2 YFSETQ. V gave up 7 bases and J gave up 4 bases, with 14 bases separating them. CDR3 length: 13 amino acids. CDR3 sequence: CASGPGISTEAFF. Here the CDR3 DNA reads TGCGCCAGCGGTCCAGGGATTAGCACTGAAGCTTTCTTT.

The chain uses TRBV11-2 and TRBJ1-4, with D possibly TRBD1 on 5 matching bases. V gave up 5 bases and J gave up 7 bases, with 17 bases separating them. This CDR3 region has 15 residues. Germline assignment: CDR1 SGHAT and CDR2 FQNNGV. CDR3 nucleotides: TGTGCCAGCAGCCCGATGCGGGGGTTAGTTGAAAAACTGTTTTTT. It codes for CASSPMRGLVEKLFF.

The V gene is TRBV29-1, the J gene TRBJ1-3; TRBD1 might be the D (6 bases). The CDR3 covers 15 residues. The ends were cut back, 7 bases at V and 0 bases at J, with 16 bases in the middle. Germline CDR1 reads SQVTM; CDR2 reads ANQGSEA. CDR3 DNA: TGCAGCGCTGGGGTCTGGGGGCCCTCTGGAAACACCATATATTTT. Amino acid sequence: CSAGVWGPSGNTIYF.